This entry features one T cell receptor beta chain sequence. This sample is part of a study of a mutant IDH1 vaccine in newly diagnosed glioma. Study as a whole: Patients' prior therapy spanned radiotherapy, temozolomide, or both; most underwent both.

Time point reported: baseline, week 1 (first vaccination visit). Treatment noted: pre-vaccination baseline after standard-of-care therapy. Trimming cost V 3 bases and J 5 bases, with 14 bases left between them. This CDR3 contains 14 residues. Germline assignment: CDR1 SGHNT and CDR2 YYREEE (reference sequence). The method was immunoSEQ multiplex PCR; TCRdb's version includes in-frame clones alone and lacks a portion of them. This table has around 64,000 clones, 83% appearing once. Specimen: peripheral blood mononuclear cells (PBMCs), collected from a glioma patient treated with radiotherapy, temozolomide or both. This clonotype originated in a woman between 18 and 30 years old with glioma. Some clones in this sample may be carry-over from other donors' samples. The chain links TRBV5-4 to TRBJ2-5; TRBD2 is a possible D gene (6 bases). This chain's CDR3 is CASSYGTAGETQYF. The DNA for the CDR3 is TGTGCCAGCAGCTATGGGACGGCGGGGGAGACCCAGTACTTC. The full variable domain, completed using reference TRBV5-4 and TRBJ2-5, is ETGVTQSPTHLIKTRGQQVTLRCSSQSGHNTVSWYQQALGQGPQFIFQYYREEENGRGNFPPRFSGLQFPNYSSELNVNALELDDSALYLCASSYGTAGETQYFGPGTRLLVL.